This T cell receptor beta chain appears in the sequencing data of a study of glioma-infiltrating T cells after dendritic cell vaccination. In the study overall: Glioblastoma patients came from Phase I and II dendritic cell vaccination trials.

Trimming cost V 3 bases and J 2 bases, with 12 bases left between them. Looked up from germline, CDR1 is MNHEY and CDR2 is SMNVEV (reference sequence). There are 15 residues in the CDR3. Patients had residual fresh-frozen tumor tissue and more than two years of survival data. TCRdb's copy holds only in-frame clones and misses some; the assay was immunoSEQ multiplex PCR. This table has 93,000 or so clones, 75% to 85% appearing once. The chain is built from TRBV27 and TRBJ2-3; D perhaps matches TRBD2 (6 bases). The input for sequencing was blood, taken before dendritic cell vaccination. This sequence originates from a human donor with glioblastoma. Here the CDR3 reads CASSFNGGNTDTQYF. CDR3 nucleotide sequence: TGTGCCAGCAGTTTCAACGGGGGAAACACAGATACGCAGTATTTT.